Many counts were recorded for the clone carrying this T cell receptor beta chain. Antigen specificity is unknown. V trimming: 3 bases; J trimming: 6 bases; junction bases outside the gene matches: 8. Germline V lookup: CDR1 KGHDR, CDR2 SFDVKD. CDR3 length: 16 residues. This entry belongs to a study of early T cells in non-severe SARS-CoV-2 infection. Study information: Chains were unpaired, as sequencing was done on bulk RNA from unsorted whole blood. Notes on the study in general: The VDJdb matching leaned toward anti-spike CD8 responses and overlooked private and CD4 specificities.

The protocol attached unique molecular identifiers to individual cDNA molecules. TCRdb re-derived calls from the 5' RACE reads in MiXCR, one entry per CDR3 protein. The table has tens of thousands of distinct CDR3 sequences, 3.5% to 5.5% seen once. The TCR was taken from an adult who was a healthcare worker with PCR-confirmed SARS-CoV-2 infection or an uninfected control (not recorded which). V gene TRBV24-1 combines with J gene TRBJ2-1, with 9 bases lining up with TRBD2. Sequenced sample: whole blood. DNA of the CDR3: TGTGCCACCAGTGATCGGCGGGAGGGCTGGGGCAATGAGCAGTTCTTC. Protein product: CATSDRREGWGNEQFF.